Below, 3 T cell receptor beta chains from the same sample are listed, as sequenced in a study of blood T cell repertoires in COVID-19. Sequencing was performed with immunoSEQ multiplex PCR; in TCRdb, only in-frame clones are kept and a portion is missing. The sample lists 250,000 or so clones, more than 70% occurring once. The sample consisted of PBMCs or T cells enriched from blood (not recorded which). Receptor source: a woman in her thirties or forties with acute COVID-19.

There are a few counts of this clone. V and J are TRBV11-3 and TRBJ1-1; D unclear. Germline assignment: CDR1 SGHNT and CDR2 YENEEA. V lost 5 bases to trimming and J lost 1 base, with 14 bases between them. The CDR3 has 15 residues. The CDR3 is CASSPSFGQNTEAFF. DNA of the CDR3: TGTGCCAGCAGCCCTTCCTTTGGGCAGAACACTGAAGCTTTCTTT.

This sequence joins TRBV10-1 and TRBJ1-1; possible D gene TRBD1, 6 bases. Germline values: CDR1 WNHNN, CDR2 SYGVQD (reference sequence). The CDR3 covers 15 residues. Trimming left V 6 bases short and J 3 bases short, with 17 bases between. The CDR3 nucleotides are TGCGCCAGCAGAAATTTACAGGGTAGGGACACTGAAGCTTTCTTT. It yields the protein CASRNLQGRDTEAFF.

The chain couples TRBV14 to TRBJ2-7; D unresolved. V lost 1 base, J lost 2 bases, and 9 bases lay in between. From germline, CDR1 is SGHDN and CDR2 FVKESK. The CDR3 has 14 amino acids. The chain's CDR3 is CASSQGTVPYEQYV. CDR3 nucleotide sequence: TGTGCCAGCAGCCAAGGCACGGTCCCCTACGAGCAGTACGTC.